These 30 T cell receptor beta chains were all obtained from the same sample, sequenced in a study of beta chain features in type 1 diabetes. Reverse transcribing all isolated RNA meant expressed TCRB transcripts were sequenced. TCRdb's table, derived via immunoSEQ multiplex PCR, lists solely in-frame clones and lacks some. Here the sample spans over 300,000 clones, less than 9.5% being singletons. Sequences were obtained from central memory CD4+ T cells from blood. These receptors originate from a woman in her late teens or twenties in good health.

A note on this clone: The germline gene is not matched at one end of the junction; a read error may be the cause. The same CDR3 can be traced to other DNA sequences in this sample. The rearrangement links TRBV29-1 to TRBJ2-7; 8 bases are a match to TRBD1. The CDR3 has 12 amino acids. Germline V gives CDR1 SQVTM, CDR2 ANQGSEA. The CDR3 nucleotides are TGCAGCGTGGAAGGACAGGGCAACGAGCAGTACTTC. Protein product: CSVEGQGNEQYF.

The chain combines TRBV6-6 with TRBJ2-5; weak D call: TRBD1 (5 bases). CDR1 is MNHNY, CDR2 SVGAGI, per germline (reference sequence). Trimming took off 6 bases at V and 5 bases at J, with 10 bases between the two ends. This CDR3 region has 12 residues. CDR3 sequence reads: CASSQGYETQYF. The DNA of the CDR3 is TGTGCCAGCAGCCAGGGTTACGAGACCCAGTACTTC.

This clone showed up just a few times. The V gene is TRBV13, the J gene TRBJ1-1; D is unresolved. This CDR3 has 16 residues. Between the trimmed V and J ends, which lost 4 bases and 1 base, there was a span of 16 bases. CDR1 is PRHDT and CDR2 is FYEKMQ in the germline V gene (reference sequence). The CDR3 DNA reads as TGTGCCAGCAGCTCAACCCAGGAGCATACGAACACTGAAGCTTTCTTT. It encodes CASSSTQEHTNTEAFF. Together with reference TRBV13 and TRBJ1-1, the CDR3 gives the full variable domain: AAGVIQSPRHLIKEKRETATLKCYPIPRHDTVYWYQQGPGQDPQFLISFYEKMQSDKGSIPDRFSAQQFSDYHSELNMSSLELGDSALYFCASSSTQEHTNTEAFFGQGTRLTVV.

The chain uses TRBV28 and TRBJ2-7, with D possibly being TRBD1 or TRBD2 (5 bases each). The length of the CDR3 is 12 residues. The germline V gene encodes CDR1 MDHEN and CDR2 SYDVKM. Between the trimmed V and J ends, which lost 3 bases and 4 bases, there was a span of 7 bases. The CDR3 DNA reads as TGTGCCAGCAGTTTCGGGGCTTACGAGCAGTACTTC. It encodes CASSFGAYEQYF.

This clone was detected a few times. CDR3 DNA sequence: TGTGCCAGCAGCTTGGGCAGAGAATACGAGCAGTACTTC. Its translation is CASSLGREYEQYF. The J gene is TRBJ2-7, the V gene TRBV5-6; D unresolved. Germline CDR1 is SGHDT and CDR2 is YYEEEE. The length of the CDR3 is 13 residues. V was cut by 0 bases and J by 4 bases, with 8 bases left in between.

This clone showed up just a few times. Different DNA sequences within this sample yield the same CDR3. The V and J genes are TRBV18 and TRBJ2-1, with no clear D. The CDR3 is 13 residues long. CDR1 and CDR2 (germline): KGHSH, LQKENI. V was clipped by 2 bases and J by 5 bases, with 7 bases between them. The CDR3 DNA reads TGTGCCAGCTCACCAGGGCGCGACAATGAGCAGTTCTTC. It yields the protein CASSPGRDNEQFF.

This clone was detected only a few times. This chain joins TRBV5-1 and TRBJ2-7; D assignment may be TRBD1 or TRBD2 (5 bases each). Trimming removed 3 bases at V and 1 base at J, with 11 bases between. Germline values: CDR1 SGHRS, CDR2 YFSETQ. The CDR3 length is 14 residues. The CDR3 bases are TGCGCCAGCAGCTGGGGGACGGGGTCCTACGAGCAGTACTTC. Translation: CASSWGTGSYEQYF.

Notes on this clone: Other nucleotide sequences from this sample produce the same CDR3. This chain connects TRBV5-1 to TRBJ2-3; D remains ambiguous. Germline V gives CDR1 SGHRS, CDR2 YFSETQ. V gave up 0 bases and J gave up 6 bases, with 5 bases separating them. This CDR3 has 12 residues. CDR3 bases: TGCGCCAGCAGCTTGGAAATGGATACGCAGTATTTT. It translates to CASSLEMDTQYF.

The rearrangement joins TRBV5-6 to TRBJ2-1, with D hard to call. CDR3 length: 13 residues. V gave up 6 bases and J gave up 7 bases, with 14 bases separating them. Germline CDR1 SGHDT, CDR2 YYEEEE. CDR3 DNA: TGTGCCAGCACCCCGATTAGTGGGAATGAGCAGTTCTTC. Translated, it gives CASTPISGNEQFF.

The chain has TRBV10-1 and TRBJ2-1; the D is unclear. Germline lookup yields CDR1 WNHNN and CDR2 SYGVQD (reference sequence). The CDR3 extends over 15 amino acids. V was shortened by 4 bases and J by 8 bases, with 18 bases between the two germline ends. CDR3 sequence (DNA): TGCGCCAGCAGTGCCGGCCGTGGTAGTTTTTATGAGCAGTTCTTC. It encodes CASSAGRGSFYEQFF.

On this clone: A far larger clone is only one base removed, so a read error is likely. This chain links TRBV14 with TRBJ2-4, with TRBD1 as a possible D gene (5 bases). The germline V gene encodes CDR1 SGHDN and CDR2 FVKESK. The length of the CDR3 is 13 residues. V dropped 1 base and J dropped 13 bases, with 14 bases sitting between them. The CDR3 coding sequence is TGTGCCAGCAGCCAAGCGGGCCAGGGCATCCAGTACTTC. Encoded protein: CASSQAGQGIQYF.

In this sample, this clone turned up a few times. J is TRBJ2-7 and V is TRBV5-1; tentative D call: TRBD2 (5 bases). The CDR3 has 14 residues. Per germline, CDR1 SGHRS and CDR2 YFSETQ. Between the trimmed V and J ends, which lost 2 bases and 3 bases, there was a span of 12 bases. CDR3 nucleotides: TGCGCCAGCAGCTTTAAGTCAGGAGGCTACGAGCAGTACTTC. This encodes CASSFKSGGYEQYF.

The V call is TRBV5-1, the J call TRBJ2-1; D is possibly TRBD2 (5 bases). The length of the CDR3 is 17 residues. Germline V gene sequence: CDR1 SGHRS, CDR2 YFSETQ. V gave up 4 bases and J gave up 1 base, with 18 bases separating them. CDR3 protein: CASSRLFALGSYNEQFF. CDR3 bases: TGCGCCAGCAGCAGACTCTTCGCACTAGGATCCTACAATGAGCAGTTCTTC.

Remarks on this clone: At one end the junction does not follow the germline gene, possibly because of a read error. The chain recombines TRBV7-2 with TRBJ2-1; no reliable D call. The CDR3 has 13 residues. Germline V gene lookup returns CDR1 SGHTA and CDR2 FQGNSA. The CDR3 DNA reads as TGTGCCAGCAGCTTAAATGGGCAAGGTGCCGTAGTCTTC. Amino acids: CASSLNGQGAVVF.

This clone was seen only a few times. This sequence joins TRBV7-9 and TRBJ2-2, with D tentatively TRBD1 (6 bases). The CDR3 consists of 14 residues. The germline V gene has CDR1 SEHNR and CDR2 FQNEAQ (reference sequence). V lost 5 bases to trimming and J lost 3 bases, with 10 bases between them. The CDR3 region is CASSIQGDTGELFF. CDR3 DNA: TGTGCCAGCAGCATACAGGGTGACACCGGGGAGCTGTTTTTT.

This clone was seen a handful of times. The CDR3 reads CASSSLSSRGNQPQHF. The CDR3 bases are TGTGCCAGCAGCTCATTGAGTTCCAGGGGCAATCAGCCCCAGCATTTT. This rearrangement joins TRBV5-6 to TRBJ1-5; D possibly corresponds to TRBD1 (5 bases). Per germline, CDR1 SGHDT and CDR2 YYEEEE. V was trimmed by 3 bases and J by 2 bases, leaving 15 bases between them. The length of the CDR3 is 16 residues.

V is TRBV25-1 and J is TRBJ2-5, with D perhaps TRBD1 (5 bases). The germline V gene has CDR1 MGHDK and CDR2 SYGVNS. The CDR3 runs 14 residues. Deletions cut 1 base from V and 4 bases from J, with 10 bases between. Here the CDR3 reads CASSESRARETQYF. The CDR3 DNA reads as TGTGCCAGCAGTGAATCCAGGGCCCGAGAGACCCAGTACTTC.

This sequence joins TRBV6-5 and TRBJ1-1, with D possibly matching TRBD1 (5 bases). Looked up from germline, CDR1 is MNHEY and CDR2 is SVGAGI. With 1 base removed from V and 1 base from J, the gap between germline ends came to 10 bases. The CDR3 is made up of 15 amino acids. CDR3 loop: CASSYFGTGNTEAFF. CDR3 coding DNA: TGTGCCAGCAGTTACTTTGGTACAGGGAACACTGAAGCTTTCTTT.

This clone came up a few times. The V and J genes are TRBV5-4 and TRBJ2-4; possibly TRBD1 or TRBD2 for D (5 bases each). The CDR3 spans 15 residues. Trimming left V 0 bases short and J 1 base short, with 8 bases between. Germline CDR1 and CDR2: SGHNT and YYREEE (reference sequence). The CDR3 region is CASSLAGAAKNIQYF. CDR3 nucleotide sequence: TGTGCCAGCAGCTTGGCCGGGGCCGCCAAAAACATTCAGTACTTC. Full variable domain (outside the CDR3, taken from reference TRBV5-4 and TRBJ2-4): ETGVTQSPTHLIKTRGQQVTLRCSSQSGHNTVSWYQQALGQGPQFIFQYYREEENGRGNFPPRFSGLQFPNYSSELNVNALELDDSALYLCASSLAGAAKNIQYFGAGTRLSVL.

CDR3 in amino acids: CASSPGTGGNYGYTF. In DNA form, the CDR3 reads TGTGCCAGCTCACCAGGGACAGGGGGGAACTATGGCTACACCTTC. The chain joins TRBV18 to TRBJ1-2; 11 positions match TRBD1. CDR1 is KGHSH, CDR2 LQKENI, per germline. With 2 bases clipped from V and 2 bases from J, the junction kept 1 base outside the gene matches. CDR3 length: 15 residues.

The chain is built from TRBV5-1 and TRBJ2-1; possible D gene TRBD1, 5 bases. Trimming took 1 base from V and 8 from J, leaving 13 bases between them. Germline-derived CDR1 and CDR2 are SGHRS and YFSETQ. This CDR3 has 14 amino acids. Here the CDR3 reads CASSLTSQGYEQFF. The CDR3 DNA is TGCGCCAGCAGCTTGACTTCTCAGGGCTATGAGCAGTTCTTC.

The J gene is TRBJ2-3, the V gene TRBV21-1; no check of the table's D call, TRBD1, against the DNA was made. TRBV21-1 is flagged as a pseudogene. The CDR3 consists of 17 residues. CDR3 DNA: TGTGCCAGCAGCAAAGCGCGTAGGGGGTTAAGCACAGATACGCAGTATTTT. As protein: CASSKARRGLSTDTQYF.

This clone was seen a handful of times. One end of the junction does not line up with germline, which may come from a read error. V and J are TRBV2 and TRBJ2-5; 9 positions match TRBD2. The CDR3 has 16 residues. Germline V gene sequence: CDR1 SNHLY, CDR2 FYNNEI. CDR3 DNA: TGTGCCAGCAGCGAAGCTCAGGCTAGCGGGATACAGACCCAGTACTTC. Protein: CASSEAQASGIQTQYF. Drawing the rest from reference TRBV2 and TRBJ2-5, the complete variable domain is EPEVTQTPSHQVTQMGQEVILRCVPISNHLYFYWYRQILGQKVEFLVSFYNNEISEKSEIFDDQFSVERPDGSNFTLKIRSTKLEDSAMYFCASSEAQASGIQTQYFGPGTRLLVL.

This clone has just a few counts. The chain recombines TRBV28 with TRBJ2-5, with TRBD2 matching 7 bases. In germline, CDR1 is MDHEN, CDR2 SYDVKM. Trimming at V came to 5 bases and at J to 5 bases, leaving 5 bases not matched to a gene. There are 13 residues in the CDR3. CDR3 sequence (DNA): TGTGCCAGCAGTCAACTAGCGAGGGAGACCCAGTACTTC. It codes for CASSQLARETQYF.

The genes are TRBV5-6 and TRBJ2-1, with unresolved D. CDR1 is SGHDT and CDR2 is YYEEEE in the germline V gene. The CDR3 extends over 12 amino acids. V was shortened by 4 bases and J by 6 bases, with 8 bases between the two germline ends. The chain's CDR3 is CASSPNRNEQFF. CDR3 nucleotides: TGTGCCAGCAGCCCCAACCGCAATGAGCAGTTCTTC.

The chain has TRBV28 and TRBJ2-3, with 12 positions matching TRBD2. V shed 7 bases, J shed 5 bases, and the junction held 7 bases outside the gene matches. Germline CDR1 and CDR2: MDHEN and SYDVKM. The CDR3 length is 15 residues. DNA for the CDR3: TGTGCCAGCACCTCTAGCGGGAGGGGCAGAGATACGCAGTATTTT. Translating gives CASTSSGRGRDTQYF.

This chain links TRBV7-2 with TRBJ2-1; D is ambiguous. Germline lookup yields CDR1 SGHTA and CDR2 FQGNSA. This CDR3 has 13 amino acids. V lost 5 bases and J lost 6, with 11 bases in between. The CDR3 coding sequence is TGTGCCAGCAGCCCAAGCAACAGCAATGAGCAGTTCTTC. This translates into CASSPSNSNEQFF.

This chain joins TRBV7-2 and TRBJ2-7; D is possibly TRBD2 (5 bases). This CDR3 comprises 15 residues. Per germline, CDR1 SGHTA and CDR2 FQGNSA. Trimming took off 3 bases at V and 3 bases at J, with 15 bases between the two ends. For the CDR3, the DNA is TGTGCCAGCAGCTTTTCCCATACTAGTAGCTACGAGCAGTACTTC. This codes for CASSFSHTSSYEQYF.

This clone was picked up many times. The J gene is TRBJ1-4, the V gene TRBV28, with TRBD1 matching 7 bases. Trimming removed 6 bases from V and 6 bases from J; junction bases left unmatched: 4. This CDR3 has 13 residues. Germline V CDR1 and CDR2: MDHEN, SYDVKM. CDR3 sequence: CASRRQGYEKLFF. The CDR3, as DNA: TGTGCCAGCAGACGACAGGGATATGAAAAACTGTTTTTT. Together with reference TRBV28 and TRBJ1-4, the CDR3 gives the full variable domain: DVKVTQSSRYLVKRTGEKVFLECVQDMDHENMFWYRQDPGLGLRLIYFSYDVKMKEKGDIPEGYSVSREKKERFSLILESASTNQTSMYLCASRRQGYEKLFFGSGTQLSVL.

The chain carries TRBV4-1 and TRBJ1-5; possibly TRBD1 for D (6 bases). The CDR3 sequence is 15 residues long. Germline V gene sequence: CDR1 MGHRA, CDR2 YSYEKL. Trimming removed 3 bases from V and 3 bases from J, with 12 bases in between. The CDR3 DNA sequence: TGCGCCAGCAGCCAGGGAGGACAGTTCAATCAGCCCCAGCATTTT. It translates to CASSQGGQFNQPQHF.